What follows describes a single T cell receptor (beta chain). Its matching antigen is unknown. A CD45RA+ naive subset and a CD45RA-negative memory subset were split from CD4+ cells. The data belong to a study of shared clonotypes between healthy human individuals. Study details: Sampling drew on donors who were a couple of women and three men aged 18 to 49. Every donor yielded three CD4 naive, three CD4 memory, two CD8 naive and one CD8 memory plate.

This CDR3 has 14 amino acids. Germline values: CDR1 MNHEY, CDR2 SMNVEV (reference sequence). Trimming cost V 6 bases and J 8 bases, with 18 bases left between them. The assay was immunoSEQ multiplex PCR, and TCRdb's table has in-frame clones only and misses some. Here the sample spans 2,500,000 or so clones, approximately 94% being singletons. Findings and limits, study-wide: Clonotype sharing across a few donors was observed for around 5.1% of naive CD4 clonotypes.

Sequencing was carried out using naive CD4+ T cells sorted from blood. Subset defined: CD45RA+ positively selected. The clonotype was recovered from a young man in good health. V gene TRBV27 combines with J gene TRBJ2-3; D not resolved. In nucleotides, the CDR3 is TGTGCCAGCAGGGTGTCGTTTCATGTAGGTACGCAGTATTTT. Amino acid sequence: CASRVSFHVGTQYF.